Described below is a single T cell receptor (beta chain) sequence and its context. These data belong to a study of blood T cell repertoires in COVID-19. On the study more broadly: Italy, Spain and the United States were the sources of the convalescent and acute COVID-19 samples. PBMCs, B-cell-depleted T cells, or T cells provided the cDNA or gDNA that made up the material.

The repertoire was sequenced with immunoSEQ multiplex PCR; TCRdb's copy has only in-frame clones and lacks some. The sample carries roughly 220,000 clones, approximately 80% recorded once. This TCR came from a woman older than 75 with COVID-19, enrolled during active disease. Sequenced material: peripheral blood.

CDR3 protein: CASSPGQGLSPLHF. The DNA of the CDR3 is TGTGCCAGCTCACCGGGACAGGGGCTTTCACCCCTCCACTTT. This chain uses TRBV18 with TRBJ1-6, with TRBD1 matching over 10 bases. The CDR3 spans 14 residues. Germline V gives CDR1 KGHSH, CDR2 LQKENI. V trimming: 3 bases; J trimming: 9 bases; junction bases outside the gene matches: 2.